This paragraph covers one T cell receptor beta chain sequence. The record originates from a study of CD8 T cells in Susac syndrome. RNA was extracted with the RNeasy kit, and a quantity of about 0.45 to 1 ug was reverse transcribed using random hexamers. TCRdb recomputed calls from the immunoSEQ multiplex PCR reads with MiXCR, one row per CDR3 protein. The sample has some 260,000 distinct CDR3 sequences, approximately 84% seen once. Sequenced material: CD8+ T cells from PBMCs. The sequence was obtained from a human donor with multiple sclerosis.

CDR3 bases: TGTGCCAGCAGCGTAGGGGGAGGAACCCACAATGAGCAGTTCTTC. This codes for CASSVGGGTHNEQFF. The J gene is TRBJ2-1, the V gene TRBV9; D possibly corresponds to TRBD2 (6 bases). CDR1 is SGDLS, CDR2 YYNGEE, per germline. V gave up 0 bases and J gave up 5 bases, with 12 bases separating them. There are 15 residues in the CDR3.